A selection of T cell receptor beta chains follows, all from one sample in a study of T cell changes during pregnancy in multiple sclerosis. Method: immunoSEQ multiplex PCR; TCRdb's copy keeps in-frame clones and lacks some. The table records roughly 30,000 clones, over 75% of them present only once. The specimen comprised CD8+ T cells from peripheral blood mononuclear cells, sampled after pregnancy. The receptors come from a female donor with multiple sclerosis, enrolled in a pregnancy study. Both conserved end residues are part of each CDR3. Each record gives: clone size, J gene, D gene, V gene, CDR3 DNA, CDR3 protein. D genes are given only for firm matches. The listing skips clone size in some rows; elsewhere it reads once, few, many or a size class.

abundance: -
j_gene: TRBJ2-7
d_gene: TRBD2
v_gene: TRBV10-3
CDR3nt: TGTGCCATCAGTGAGTCCTGGCTAGCGGGGGAGCAGTACTTC
CDR3aa: CAISESWLAGEQYF

abundance: -
j_gene: TRBJ1-1
d_gene: -
v_gene: TRBV29-1
CDR3nt: TGCAGCGTTGCGCACAGGAAGATTGAAGCTTTCTTT
CDR3aa: CSVAHRKIEAFF

abundance: -
j_gene: TRBJ2-2
d_gene: TRBD1
v_gene: TRBV6-5
CDR3nt: TGTGCCAGCAGTTCTCTCCAGGGGGTCCCCGGGGAGCTGTTTTTT
CDR3aa: CASSSLQGVPGELFF

abundance: -
j_gene: TRBJ2-5
d_gene: -
v_gene: TRBV11-2
CDR3nt: TGTGCCAGCAGCTTAGATCACGAGAACTTC
CDR3aa: CASSLDHENF

abundance: once
j_gene: TRBJ2-7
d_gene: TRBD1
v_gene: TRBV6-1
CDR3nt: TGTGCCAGCAGTGAATCCATCGAGGGGGCCCACGAGCAGTACTTC
CDR3aa: CASSESIEGAHEQYF

abundance: -
j_gene: TRBJ1-3
d_gene: TRBD1
v_gene: TRBV19
CDR3nt: TGTGCCAGTAGAGCCTGGGACAGGGGGTCTGGAAACACCATATATTTT
CDR3aa: CASRAWDRGSGNTIYF

abundance: once
j_gene: TRBJ2-7
d_gene: TRBD1
v_gene: TRBV7-6
CDR3nt: TGTGCCAGCAGCCTGACAGGGGATTTCTACGAGCAGTACTTC
CDR3aa: CASSLTGDFYEQYF

abundance: once
j_gene: TRBJ1-4
d_gene: -
v_gene: TRBV21-1
CDR3nt: TGTGCCAGCAGCCCTGACAGGGGCTGGACTAATGAAAAACTGTTTTTT
CDR3aa: CASSPDRGWTNEKLFF

abundance: -
j_gene: TRBJ1-1
d_gene: -
v_gene: TRBV19
CDR3nt: TGTGCCAGTACGTGGGGAGGGTTGAACACTGAAGCTTTCTTT
CDR3aa: CASTWGGLNTEAFF

abundance: -
j_gene: TRBJ1-6
d_gene: TRBD1
v_gene: TRBV9
CDR3nt: TGTGCCAGCAGCGTAGAGGAGGGGGCATTATCACCCCTCCACTTT
CDR3aa: CASSVEEGALSPLHF

abundance: -
j_gene: TRBJ2-3
d_gene: TRBD2
v_gene: TRBV4-1
CDR3nt: TGCGCCAGCAGCCCCGTGGGGCTAGCGGGGGGGTTTGCTACGCAGTATTTT
CDR3aa: CASSPVGLAGGFATQYF

abundance: -
j_gene: TRBJ1-5
d_gene: TRBD1
v_gene: TRBV19
CDR3nt: TGTGCCAGTAGTATCCGGGACAGGGGCCAGCCCCAGCATTTT
CDR3aa: CASSIRDRGQPQHF

abundance: -
j_gene: TRBJ2-7
d_gene: TRBD2
v_gene: TRBV7-9
CDR3nt: TGTGCCAGCAGCTTATCGGCAGGGAGGGTAGGTCACGAGCAGTACTTC
CDR3aa: CASSLSAGRVGHEQYF

abundance: -
j_gene: TRBJ2-1
d_gene: -
v_gene: TRBV9
CDR3nt: TGTGCCAGCAGCCATGACTACCACCCAAACAATGAGCAGTTCTTC
CDR3aa: CASSHDYHPNNEQFF

abundance: -
j_gene: TRBJ2-1
d_gene: TRBD2
v_gene: TRBV6-4
CDR3nt: TGTGCCAGCAGTGAAGGTGGGAGCGGGGGGGCTCAGGAGCAGTTCTTC
CDR3aa: CASSEGGSGGAQEQFF

abundance: -
j_gene: TRBJ2-1
d_gene: TRBD1
v_gene: TRBV7-9
CDR3nt: TGTGCCACTACAGGGGCGCCCTACTACAATGAGCAGTTCTTC
CDR3aa: CATTGAPYYNEQFF

abundance: -
j_gene: TRBJ1-1
d_gene: -
v_gene: TRBV7-6
CDR3nt: TGTGCCAGCAGCTCCGGAGGGACTGAAGCTTTCTTT
CDR3aa: CASSSGGTEAFF

abundance: once
j_gene: TRBJ1-1
d_gene: TRBD1
v_gene: TRBV6-4
CDR3nt: TGTGCCAGCAGTGTATGGACAGGGGCTTCAGAAGCTTTCTTT
CDR3aa: CASSVWTGASEAFF

abundance: -
j_gene: TRBJ1-2
d_gene: -
v_gene: TRBV4-1
CDR3nt: TGCGCCAGCAGCCCCTACGGCAGGGCAAACTATGGCTACACCTTC
CDR3aa: CASSPYGRANYGYTF

abundance: -
j_gene: TRBJ2-7
d_gene: -
v_gene: TRBV2
CDR3nt: TGTGCCAGCAGTCAACAGACCACTTCTCTCTCCTACGAGCAGTACTTC
CDR3aa: CASSQQTTSLSYEQYF

abundance: -
j_gene: TRBJ1-3
d_gene: -
v_gene: TRBV7-9
CDR3nt: TGTGCCAGCAGCTCGTCAGGGAAGGGAAACACCATATATTTT
CDR3aa: CASSSSGKGNTIYF

abundance: once
j_gene: TRBJ2-5
d_gene: -
v_gene: TRBV6-5
CDR3nt: TGTGCCAGCAGTTCCCTGGGAGCGGCCAAAGAGACCCAGTACTTC
CDR3aa: CASSSLGAAKETQYF

abundance: -
j_gene: TRBJ2-3
d_gene: -
v_gene: TRBV29-1
CDR3nt: TGCAGCGTCTGGGGGGCCGGGACAGAAAGCACAGATACGCAGTATTTT
CDR3aa: CSVWGAGTESTDTQYF

abundance: -
j_gene: TRBJ1-3
d_gene: -
v_gene: TRBV4-3
CDR3nt: TGCGCCAGCAGCCCCAGTGCGGGGAAGACTGGAAACACCATATATTTT
CDR3aa: CASSPSAGKTGNTIYF

abundance: -
j_gene: TRBJ2-2
d_gene: -
v_gene: TRBV4-1
CDR3nt: TGCGCCAGCAGCCGGGGGGATCTGAGGAACACCGGGGAGCTGTTTTTT
CDR3aa: CASSRGDLRNTGELFF

abundance: -
j_gene: TRBJ2-3
d_gene: -
v_gene: TRBV27
CDR3nt: TGTGCCACCTGGGGCGACGTAGATACGCAGTATTTT
CDR3aa: CATWGDVDTQYF

abundance: -
j_gene: TRBJ1-5
d_gene: -
v_gene: TRBV9
CDR3nt: TGTGCCAGCAGCGTCTCGGACGGGAGAGGGCCCCAGCATTTT
CDR3aa: CASSVSDGRGPQHF

abundance: -
j_gene: TRBJ1-1
d_gene: -
v_gene: TRBV5-5
CDR3nt: TGTGCCAGCATCGTATCCCACTTGGGGCAGGGAAAGAACACTGAAGCTTTCTTT
CDR3aa: CASIVSHLGQGKNTEAFF

abundance: -
j_gene: TRBJ1-1
d_gene: -
v_gene: TRBV28
CDR3nt: TGTGCCAGCAGTTTCCCCGGGACTGGGGGAAGAACTGAAGCTTTCTTT
CDR3aa: CASSFPGTGGRTEAFF

abundance: -
j_gene: TRBJ2-7
d_gene: -
v_gene: TRBV4-3
CDR3nt: TGCGCCAGCAGCCAAGGTTCGTACTCCTACGAGCAGTACTTC
CDR3aa: CASSQGSYSYEQYF

abundance: -
j_gene: TRBJ2-7
d_gene: TRBD1
v_gene: TRBV6-1
CDR3nt: TGTGCCAGCAGTCGGACAGGGAGGAGATACGAGCAGTACTTC
CDR3aa: CASSRTGRRYEQYF

abundance: few
j_gene: TRBJ1-1
d_gene: -
v_gene: TRBV2
CDR3nt: TGTGCCAGCAGTGAAACGGGCGGGCGATATTCAGCTTTCTTT
CDR3aa: CASSETGGRYSAFF

abundance: -
j_gene: TRBJ2-1
d_gene: -
v_gene: TRBV4-3
CDR3nt: TGCGCCAGCAGCCAGAGTTGGGTGGCAGGCAATGAGCAGTTCTTC
CDR3aa: CASSQSWVAGNEQFF

abundance: -
j_gene: TRBJ1-2
d_gene: -
v_gene: TRBV29-1
CDR3nt: TGCAGCGTTCGGGACTACGGGGTGGGGGGGGGCTATGGCTACACCTTC
CDR3aa: CSVRDYGVGGGYGYTF

abundance: -
j_gene: TRBJ2-7
d_gene: TRBD2
v_gene: TRBV4-3
CDR3nt: TGCGCCAGCAGCCAAGATCTACGGGGGGGCCCGTACGAGCAGTACTTC
CDR3aa: CASSQDLRGGPYEQYF

abundance: -
j_gene: TRBJ1-3
d_gene: -
v_gene: TRBV7-6
CDR3nt: TGTGCCAGCAGCTTAGAAAAGAGCGCGGGAAACACCATATATTTT
CDR3aa: CASSLEKSAGNTIYF

abundance: -
j_gene: TRBJ2-7
d_gene: TRBD2
v_gene: TRBV9
CDR3nt: TGTGCCAGCAGCCCAGGTGGTAGCGGGGGGCGATACGAGCAGTACTTC
CDR3aa: CASSPGGSGGRYEQYF

abundance: -
j_gene: TRBJ2-5
d_gene: TRBD2
v_gene: TRBV4-3
CDR3nt: TGCGCCAGCAGCCAAGATCCCAGCGGGGGGGCTGAGACCCAGTACTTC
CDR3aa: CASSQDPSGGAETQYF

abundance: -
j_gene: TRBJ1-1
d_gene: -
v_gene: TRBV7-2
CDR3nt: TGTGCCAGCAGCTTAGTGGGCGCGACAAGACCTGAAGCTTTCTTT
CDR3aa: CASSLVGATRPEAFF

abundance: -
j_gene: TRBJ2-1
d_gene: -
v_gene: TRBV27
CDR3nt: TGTGCCAGCAGTCACATCGACAATTTTTGGCAGTTCTTC
CDR3aa: CASSHIDNFWQFF

abundance: -
j_gene: TRBJ2-6
d_gene: TRBD1
v_gene: TRBV28
CDR3nt: TGTGCCAGCAGTTTCTGGACAGGGGGTTCATACTCTGGGGCCAACGTCCTGACTTTC
CDR3aa: CASSFWTGGSYSGANVLTF

abundance: -
j_gene: TRBJ1-1
d_gene: -
v_gene: TRBV28
CDR3nt: TGTGCCAGCAGTTTATCGCCTGCGCAGGGGAACACTGAAGCTTTCTTT
CDR3aa: CASSLSPAQGNTEAFF

abundance: -
j_gene: TRBJ2-3
d_gene: TRBD1
v_gene: TRBV10-1
CDR3nt: TGCGCCACCTCAGGGGGCCCCACAGATACGCAGTATTTT
CDR3aa: CATSGGPTDTQYF

abundance: -
j_gene: TRBJ1-1
d_gene: -
v_gene: TRBV9
CDR3nt: TGTGCCAGCAGCAACGACGGGGGGTTGAACACTGAAGCTTTCTTT
CDR3aa: CASSNDGGLNTEAFF

abundance: -
j_gene: TRBJ1-6
d_gene: -
v_gene: TRBV9
CDR3nt: TGTGCCAGCAGCGTAGGGTCAGGCTCCTCACCCCTCCACTTT
CDR3aa: CASSVGSGSSPLHF

abundance: -
j_gene: TRBJ1-1
d_gene: -
v_gene: TRBV4-3
CDR3nt: TGCGCCAGCAGCCTATTGACAGGAAAACATGAAGCTTTCTTT
CDR3aa: CASSLLTGKHEAFF

abundance: once
j_gene: TRBJ1-2
d_gene: -
v_gene: TRBV5-1
CDR3nt: TGCGCCAGCAGCTTGGGATGGGGGCGCGATGGCTACACCTTC
CDR3aa: CASSLGWGRDGYTF

abundance: -
j_gene: TRBJ1-1
d_gene: -
v_gene: TRBV5-4
CDR3nt: TGTGCCAGCAGCTTGGAGGGGGACCACTCTGAAGCTTTCTTT
CDR3aa: CASSLEGDHSEAFF

abundance: -
j_gene: TRBJ2-3
d_gene: TRBD2
v_gene: TRBV7-8
CDR3nt: TGTGCCAGCAGCTCCCTAGCGGGACTGACAGATACGCAGTATTTT
CDR3aa: CASSSLAGLTDTQYF

abundance: -
j_gene: TRBJ2-1
d_gene: TRBD1
v_gene: TRBV5-1
CDR3nt: TGCGCCAGCAGCGGCGGGACAGGGGACAATGAGCAGTTCTTC
CDR3aa: CASSGGTGDNEQFF

abundance: -
j_gene: TRBJ1-2
d_gene: TRBD1
v_gene: TRBV11-2
CDR3nt: TGTGCCAGCAGCTTTGCGCCAGACAGGGGGCACGGCTACACCTTC
CDR3aa: CASSFAPDRGHGYTF

abundance: few
j_gene: TRBJ1-2
d_gene: TRBD1
v_gene: TRBV13
CDR3nt: TGTGCCAGCAGCTTAGGCCGGACAGGCTATGGCTACACCTTC
CDR3aa: CASSLGRTGYGYTF